The rows below give T cell receptor beta chains drawn from one sample of a study of regulatory T cells in long-lasting Graves disease. TCRdb processed the multiplex PCR reads anew with MiXCR; each CDR3 protein has one entry. Of about 450,000 distinct CDR3 sequences in the sample, 23% were seen once. Sequencing used peripheral blood mononuclear cells (PBMCs), obtained when the disease was refractory, from a patient treated with antithyroid drugs. The receptors originated from a female donor with Graves disease. The CDR3 runs from the conserved cysteine through the conserved F or W. The D gene is left open where the match is weak. Clone sizes are given selectively: once, few, many, or a class where the clone is expanded.

clone size	V gene	D gene	J gene	CDR3 protein	CDR3 DNA
many	TRBV6-1	-	TRBJ1-5	CATRSHSNQPQHF	TGTGCCACCAGGTCCCATAGCAATCAGCCCCAGCATTTT
-	TRBV7-9	-	TRBJ1-1	CASSLAGVPEAFF	TGTGCCAGCAGCTTAGCAGGGGTACCTGAAGCTTTCTTT
-	TRBV28	-	TRBJ2-7	CASSLRGGYYEQYF	TGTGCCAGCAGTTTAAGAGGGGGGTACTACGAGCAGTACTTC
-	TRBV5-1	-	TRBJ2-4	CASSQPGLAKNIQYF	TGCGCCAGCAGCCAACCGGGGTTAGCCAAAAACATTCAGTACTTC
few	TRBV6-2/TRBV6-3	-	TRBJ1-6	CASERGSTNSPLHF	TGTGCCAGCGAGAGGGGGTCGACGAATTCACCCCTCCACTTT
many	TRBV12-3/TRBV12-4	-	TRBJ1-1	CASSPAGGPNTEAFF	TGTGCCAGCAGTCCGGCAGGAGGGCCGAACACTGAAGCTTTCTTT
-	TRBV7-2	-	TRBJ1-1	CASGRQFGNTEAFF	TGTGCCAGTGGGAGACAGTTTGGGAACACTGAAGCTTTCTTT
many	TRBV5-1	-	TRBJ1-1	CASRSRDGANTEAFF	TGCGCCAGCAGAAGTAGGGACGGCGCGAACACTGAAGCTTTCTTT
-	TRBV5-1	TRBD2	TRBJ2-1	CASSLGSSGTVNEQFF	TGCGCCAGCAGCTTGGGATCTAGCGGGACGGTCAATGAGCAGTTCTTC
few	TRBV30	-	TRBJ2-2	CASLQRGGGTGELFF	TGTGCCTCCCTCCAAAGGGGAGGCGGAACCGGGGAGCTGTTTTTT
few	TRBV2	-	TRBJ1-6	CASSEKEGVGSPLHF	TGTGCCAGCAGTGAAAAAGAGGGGGTCGGTTCACCCCTCCACTTT
-	TRBV19	TRBD1	TRBJ2-7	CASSSPRDRGLYEQYF	TGTGCCAGTAGTAGCCCCCGGGACAGGGGGCTCTACGAGCAGTACTTC
-	TRBV28	TRBD2	TRBJ2-3	CASSLSGGGTDTQYF	TGTGCCAGCAGTCTTTCCGGGGGGGGCACAGATACGCAGTATTTT
many	TRBV28	-	TRBJ1-6	CASNTASTNSPLHF	TGTGCCAGCAACACAGCCTCGACTAATTCACCCCTCCACTTT
many	TRBV6-1	-	TRBJ1-5	CASSDHSGMGHSNQPQHF	TGTGCCAGCAGTGACCACTCAGGGATGGGGCACAGCAATCAGCCCCAGCATTTT
-	TRBV30	-	TRBJ1-6	CAWSLDRTNSPLHF	TGTGCCTGGAGCCTAGACAGGACTAATTCACCCCTCCACTTT
few	TRBV14	-	TRBJ2-4	CASSQGGIGSWDKNIQYF	TGTGCCAGCAGCCAAGGGGGAATCGGGTCATGGGACAAAAACATTCAGTACTTC
-	TRBV7-2	-	TRBJ1-4	CASSLLTGFNEKLFF	TGTGCCAGCAGCTTATTGACAGGTTTTAATGAAAAACTGTTTTTT
few	TRBV5-1	-	TRBJ2-7	CASWDEPYEQYF	TGCGCCAGCTGGGACGAACCCTACGAGCAGTACTTC
many	TRBV28	-	TRBJ1-1	CASSSGERRANTEAFF	TGTGCCAGCAGTTCCGGGGAGCGGAGGGCGAACACTGAAGCTTTCTTT
-	TRBV4-1	TRBD2	TRBJ2-2	CASSQDRGGLNTGELFF	TGCGCCAGCAGCCAAGATCGGGGGGGCTTAAACACCGGGGAGCTGTTTTTT
many	TRBV2	TRBD1	TRBJ2-5	CASSLNRGRETQYF	TGTGCCAGCAGTCTAAACAGGGGGCGAGAGACCCAGTACTTC